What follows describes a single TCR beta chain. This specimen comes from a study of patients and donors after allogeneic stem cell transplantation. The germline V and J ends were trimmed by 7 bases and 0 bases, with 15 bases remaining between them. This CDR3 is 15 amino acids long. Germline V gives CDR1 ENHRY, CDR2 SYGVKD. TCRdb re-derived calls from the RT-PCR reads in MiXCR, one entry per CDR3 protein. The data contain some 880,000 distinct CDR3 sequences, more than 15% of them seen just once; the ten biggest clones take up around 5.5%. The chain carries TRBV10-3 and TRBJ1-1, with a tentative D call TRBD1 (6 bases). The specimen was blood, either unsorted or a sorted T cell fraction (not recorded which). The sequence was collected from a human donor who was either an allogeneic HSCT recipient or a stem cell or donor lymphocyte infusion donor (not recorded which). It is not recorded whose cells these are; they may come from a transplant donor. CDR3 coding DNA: TGTGCCATCAATTTGACAGGAGACATGAACACTGAAGCTTTCTTT. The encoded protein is CAINLTGDMNTEAFF.